This entry concerns a single TCR beta chain. The CDR3 is made up of 15 amino acids. J was trimmed by 3 bases and V by 9 bases; bases with no gene match: 11. Germline CDR1 reads MNHEY; CDR2 reads SVGAGI. Clones were sequenced by immunoSEQ multiplex PCR, and TCRdb holds only the in-frame ones, with some missing. The table records 25,000 to 30,000 clones, around 89% of them present only once. The entry originates in a study of blood T cell repertoires in COVID-19. V and J are TRBV6-5 and TRBJ1-2; 9 bases line up with TRBD1. The specimen sequenced was peripheral blood. This TCR derives from a human donor in a cohort sampled during active COVID-19. CDR3 loop: CASSPGQGIYYGYTF. CDR3 coding DNA: TGTGCCAGTAGCCCCGGACAGGGGATTTACTATGGCTACACCTTC.